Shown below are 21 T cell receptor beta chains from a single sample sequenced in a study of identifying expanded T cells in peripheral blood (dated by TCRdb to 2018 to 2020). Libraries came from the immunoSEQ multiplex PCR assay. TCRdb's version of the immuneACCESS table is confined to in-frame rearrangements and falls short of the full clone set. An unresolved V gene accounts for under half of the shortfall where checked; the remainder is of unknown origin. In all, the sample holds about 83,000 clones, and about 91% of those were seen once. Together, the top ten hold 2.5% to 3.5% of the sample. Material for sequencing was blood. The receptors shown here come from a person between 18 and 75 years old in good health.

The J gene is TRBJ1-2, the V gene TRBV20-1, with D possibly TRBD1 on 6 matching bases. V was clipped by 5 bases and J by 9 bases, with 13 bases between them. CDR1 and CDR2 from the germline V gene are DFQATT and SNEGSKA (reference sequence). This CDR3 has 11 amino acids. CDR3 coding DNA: TGCAGTGCTGAAAGGGGGTTGAGCTACACCTTC. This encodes CSAERGLSYTF.

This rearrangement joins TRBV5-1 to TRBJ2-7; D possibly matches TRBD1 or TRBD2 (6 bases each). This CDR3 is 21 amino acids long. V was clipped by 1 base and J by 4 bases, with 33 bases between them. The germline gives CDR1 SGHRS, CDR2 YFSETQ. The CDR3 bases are TGCGCCAGCAGCTTGTACGCTTCCGCGGGGATATTGCAGGGGTTGGGATACGAGCAGTACTTC. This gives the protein CASSLYASAGILQGLGYEQYF. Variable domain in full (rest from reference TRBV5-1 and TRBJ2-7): KAGVTQTPRYLIKTRGQQVTLSCSPISGHRSVSWYQQTPGQGLQFLFEYFSETQRNKGNFPGRFSGRQFSNSRSEMNVSTLELGDSALYLCASSLYASAGILQGLGYEQYFGPGTRLTVT.

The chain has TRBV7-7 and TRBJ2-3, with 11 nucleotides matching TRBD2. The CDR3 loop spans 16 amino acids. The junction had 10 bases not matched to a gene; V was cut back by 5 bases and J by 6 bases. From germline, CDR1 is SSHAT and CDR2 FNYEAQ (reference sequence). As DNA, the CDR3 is TGTGCCAGCAGCCCACTAGCGGGAGAGGATCAGGATACGCAGTATTTT. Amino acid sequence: CASSPLAGEDQDTQYF.

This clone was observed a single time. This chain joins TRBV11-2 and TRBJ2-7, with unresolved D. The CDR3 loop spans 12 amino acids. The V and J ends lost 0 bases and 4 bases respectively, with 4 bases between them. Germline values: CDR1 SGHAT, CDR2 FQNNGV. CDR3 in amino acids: CASSLDGYEQYF. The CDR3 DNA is TGTGCCAGCAGCTTAGACGGTTACGAGCAGTACTTC.

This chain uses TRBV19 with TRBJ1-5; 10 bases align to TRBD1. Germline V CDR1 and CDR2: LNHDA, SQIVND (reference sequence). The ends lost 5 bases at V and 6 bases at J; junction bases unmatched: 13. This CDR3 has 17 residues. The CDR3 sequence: CASSGIRGGTGVQPQHF. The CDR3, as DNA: TGTGCCAGTAGTGGGATCCGGGGCGGGACAGGGGTTCAGCCCCAGCATTTT.

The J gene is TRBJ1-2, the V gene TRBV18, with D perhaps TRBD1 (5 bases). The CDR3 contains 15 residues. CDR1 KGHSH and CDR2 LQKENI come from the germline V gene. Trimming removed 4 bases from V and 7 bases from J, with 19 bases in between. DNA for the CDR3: TGTGCCAGCTCACAGTTACTACGGGACGGGGGTGGCTACACCTTC. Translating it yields CASSQLLRDGGGYTF.

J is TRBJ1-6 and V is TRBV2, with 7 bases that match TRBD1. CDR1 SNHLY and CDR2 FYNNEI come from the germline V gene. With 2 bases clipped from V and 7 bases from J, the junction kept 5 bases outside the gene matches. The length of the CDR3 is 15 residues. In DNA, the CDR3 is TGTGCCAGCAGTGAAACGGGACAGACAAATTCACCCCTCCACTTT. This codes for CASSETGQTNSPLHF. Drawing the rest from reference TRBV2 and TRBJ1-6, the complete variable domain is EPEVTQTPSHQVTQMGQEVILRCVPISNHLYFYWYRQILGQKVEFLVSFYNNEISEKSEIFDDQFSVERPDGSNFTLKIRSTKLEDSAMYFCASSETGQTNSPLHFGNGTRLTVT.

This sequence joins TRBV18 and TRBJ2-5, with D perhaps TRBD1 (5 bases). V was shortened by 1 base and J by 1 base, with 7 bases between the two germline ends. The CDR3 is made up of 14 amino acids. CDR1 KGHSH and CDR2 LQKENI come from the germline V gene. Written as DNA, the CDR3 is TGTGCCAGCTCACCACGACAGCTCCAAGAGACCCAGTACTTC. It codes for CASSPRQLQETQYF.

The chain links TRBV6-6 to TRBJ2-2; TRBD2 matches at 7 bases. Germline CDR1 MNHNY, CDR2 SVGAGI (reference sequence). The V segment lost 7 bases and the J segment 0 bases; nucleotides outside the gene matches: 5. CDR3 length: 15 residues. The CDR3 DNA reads TGTGCCAGCACCCTAGCGGCGCCGAACACCGGGGAGCTGTTTTTT. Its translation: CASTLAAPNTGELFF.

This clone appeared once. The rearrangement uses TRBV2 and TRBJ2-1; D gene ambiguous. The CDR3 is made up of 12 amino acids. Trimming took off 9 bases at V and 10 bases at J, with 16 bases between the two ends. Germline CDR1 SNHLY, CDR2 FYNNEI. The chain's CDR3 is CARGPGLREQFF. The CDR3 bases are TGTGCCAGAGGGCCGGGTTTGCGGGAGCAGTTCTTC.

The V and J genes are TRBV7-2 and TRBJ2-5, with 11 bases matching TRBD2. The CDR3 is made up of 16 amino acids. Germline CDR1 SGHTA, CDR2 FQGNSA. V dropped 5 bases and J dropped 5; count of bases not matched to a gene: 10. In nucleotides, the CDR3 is TGTGCCAGCAGCCCCATCCCACTAGCGGGGGAGGAGACCCAGTACTTC. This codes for CASSPIPLAGEETQYF.

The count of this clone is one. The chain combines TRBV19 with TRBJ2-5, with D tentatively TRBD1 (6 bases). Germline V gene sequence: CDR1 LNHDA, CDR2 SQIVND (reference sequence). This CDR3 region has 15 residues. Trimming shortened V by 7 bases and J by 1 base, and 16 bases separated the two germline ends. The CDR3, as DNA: TGTGCCAGTAAGTCCATTCAGGGGAGCCAAGAGACCCAGTACTTC. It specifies CASKSIQGSQETQYF. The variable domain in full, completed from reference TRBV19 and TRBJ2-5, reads DGGITQSPKYLFRKEGQNVTLSCEQNLNHDAMYWYRQDPGQGLRLIYYSQIVNDFQKGDIAEGYSVSREKKESFPLTVTSAQKNPTAFYLCASKSIQGSQETQYFGPGTRLLVL.

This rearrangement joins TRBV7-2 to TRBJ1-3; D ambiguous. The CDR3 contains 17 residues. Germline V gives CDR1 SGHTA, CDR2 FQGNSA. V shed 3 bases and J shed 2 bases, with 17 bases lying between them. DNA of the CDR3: TGTGCCAGCAGCTTTTTCGGCCCACTTACGGCTGGAAACACCATATATTTT. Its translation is CASSFFGPLTAGNTIYF.

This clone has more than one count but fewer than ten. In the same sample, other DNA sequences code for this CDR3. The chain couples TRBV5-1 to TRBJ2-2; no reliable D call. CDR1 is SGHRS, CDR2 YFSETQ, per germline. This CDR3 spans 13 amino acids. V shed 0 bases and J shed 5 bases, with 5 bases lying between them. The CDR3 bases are TGCGCCAGCAGCTTGGAGGGAACCGGGGAGCTGTTTTTT. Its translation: CASSLEGTGELFF.

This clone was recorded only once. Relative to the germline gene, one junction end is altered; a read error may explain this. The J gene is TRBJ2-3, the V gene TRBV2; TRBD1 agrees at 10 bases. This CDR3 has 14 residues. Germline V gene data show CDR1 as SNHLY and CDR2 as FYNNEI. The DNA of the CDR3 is TGTGCCAGCAGCGAAGGACAGGGGGGAGATACGCAGTATTTT. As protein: CASSEGQGGDTQYF.

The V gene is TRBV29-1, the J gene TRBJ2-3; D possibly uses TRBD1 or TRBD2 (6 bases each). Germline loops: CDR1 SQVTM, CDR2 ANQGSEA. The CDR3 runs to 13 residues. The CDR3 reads CSARGGGTDTQYF. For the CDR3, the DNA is TGCAGTGCCAGGGGCGGAGGGACAGATACGCAGTATTTT.

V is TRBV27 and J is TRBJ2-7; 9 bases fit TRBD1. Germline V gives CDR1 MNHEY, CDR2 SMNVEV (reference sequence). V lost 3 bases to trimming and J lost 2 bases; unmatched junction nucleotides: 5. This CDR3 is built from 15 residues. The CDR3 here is CASSFSGTGPYEQYF. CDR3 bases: TGTGCCAGCAGTTTCAGCGGGACAGGGCCCTACGAGCAGTACTTC.

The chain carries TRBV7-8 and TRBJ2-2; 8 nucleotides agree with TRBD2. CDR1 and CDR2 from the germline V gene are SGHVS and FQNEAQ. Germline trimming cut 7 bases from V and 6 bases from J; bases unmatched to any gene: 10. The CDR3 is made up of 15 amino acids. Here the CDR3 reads CASIPAGDLAGELFF. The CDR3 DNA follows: TGTGCCAGCATCCCAGCGGGAGACCTTGCCGGGGAGCTGTTTTTT.

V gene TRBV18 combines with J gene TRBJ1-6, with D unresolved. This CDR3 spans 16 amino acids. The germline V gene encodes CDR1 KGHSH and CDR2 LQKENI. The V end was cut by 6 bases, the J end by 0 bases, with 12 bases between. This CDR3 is CASSSDWSSYNSPLHF. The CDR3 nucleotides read TGTGCCAGCTCGTCCGACTGGAGCTCCTATAATTCACCCCTCCACTTT.

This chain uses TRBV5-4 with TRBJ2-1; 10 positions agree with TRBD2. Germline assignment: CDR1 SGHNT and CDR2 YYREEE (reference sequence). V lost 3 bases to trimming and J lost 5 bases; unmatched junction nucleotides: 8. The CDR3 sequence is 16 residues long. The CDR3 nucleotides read TGTGCCAGCAGCTCCGCTAGCGGGAGATCCCACAATGAGCAGTTCTTC. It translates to CASSSASGRSHNEQFF.

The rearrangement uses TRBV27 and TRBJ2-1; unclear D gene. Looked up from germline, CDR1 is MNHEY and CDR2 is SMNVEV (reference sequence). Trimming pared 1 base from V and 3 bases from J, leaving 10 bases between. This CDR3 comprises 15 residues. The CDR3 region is CASSLFVSVYNEQFF. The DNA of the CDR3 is TGTGCCAGCAGTTTATTTGTAAGTGTCTACAATGAGCAGTTCTTC.